Each of the 18 T cell receptor beta chains below was sequenced from the same sample in a study of cytomegalovirus exposure and HLA in healthy donors. PCR used 60 Vbeta primers and 13 Jbeta primers. Assay: immunoSEQ multiplex PCR; the TCRdb copy retains only in-frame clones and omits some. The data show about 90,000 clones, 65% to 75% seen once. Sequences were obtained from PBMCs. The receptors derive from a man aged 30-40 years in good health and CMV-seronegative.

This clone has more than one count but fewer than ten. This chain joins TRBV7-2 and TRBJ2-2; 7 nucleotides match TRBD1. The CDR3 is 15 amino acids. With V trimmed by 5 bases and J by 7 bases, 10 bases remained unmatched. CDR1 and CDR2 (germline): SGHTA, FQGNSA. This CDR3 is CASSPRQGGNGELFF. For the CDR3, the DNA is TGTGCCAGCAGCCCCCGACAGGGTGGGAACGGGGAGCTGTTTTTT.

This clone showed up just a few times. The CDR3: CASSSHRVPSGANVLTF. In DNA form, the CDR3 reads TGTGCCAGCAGTTCCCACAGGGTTCCCTCTGGGGCCAACGTCCTGACTTTC. J is TRBJ2-6 and V is TRBV28; D possibly corresponds to TRBD1 (6 bases). The CDR3 covers 17 residues. V dropped 4 bases and J dropped 0 bases, with 13 bases sitting between them. Per germline, CDR1 MDHEN and CDR2 SYDVKM.

The chain combines TRBV29-1 with TRBJ1-1; D not certain. Trimming pared 6 bases from V and 1 base from J, leaving 9 bases between. Germline V CDR1 and CDR2: SQVTM, ANQGSEA. This CDR3 is built from 12 residues. The CDR3 nucleotides read TGCAGCGTACTCCGGGGGAACACTGAAGCTTTCTTT. Its protein product is CSVLRGNTEAFF.

This clone was recorded a few times. This chain connects TRBV9 to TRBJ1-5; weak D call: TRBD1 (5 bases). This CDR3 has 13 amino acids. Trimming took off 0 bases at V and 7 bases at J, with 8 bases between the two ends. The germline V gene encodes CDR1 SGDLS and CDR2 YYNGEE. Here the CDR3 reads CASSVEDKQPQHF. CDR3 coding DNA: TGTGCCAGCAGCGTAGAGGACAAACAGCCCCAGCATTTT.

This clone was observed a single time. The rearrangement uses TRBV25-1 and TRBJ1-5; no definite D call. Germline V CDR1 and CDR2: MGHDK, SYGVNS. This CDR3 has 14 residues. The germline V and J ends were trimmed by 4 bases and 4 bases, with 11 bases remaining between them. CDR3 region: CASSGGVGNQPQHF. The CDR3, as DNA: TGTGCCAGCAGTGGGGGAGTGGGGAATCAGCCCCAGCATTTT.

The V call is TRBV27, the J call TRBJ2-5, with 7 bases fitting TRBD2. The CDR3 totals 13 residues. Germline assignment: CDR1 MNHEY and CDR2 SMNVEV (reference sequence). V lost 6 bases and J lost 2; bases outside the gene matches: 3. The CDR3: CASRGGNQETQYF. CDR3 coding DNA: TGTGCCAGCAGGGGGGGGAATCAAGAGACCCAGTACTTC.

A single count supports this clone. The chain couples TRBV9 to TRBJ2-3, with 11 bases lining up with TRBD2. The CDR3 is 17 amino acids. The V and J ends lost 0 bases and 4 bases, in that order; junction bases with no gene match: 7. Germline V gene lookup returns CDR1 SGDLS and CDR2 YYNGEE. CDR3 region: CASSVEGTSGRSDTQYF. The CDR3 nucleotides are TGTGCCAGCAGCGTAGAAGGAACTAGCGGGAGATCAGATACGCAGTATTTT.

V and J are TRBV7-6 and TRBJ2-3, with TRBD2 matching 8 bases. There are 15 residues in the CDR3. CDR1 is SGHVS and CDR2 is FNYEAQ in the germline V gene. J lost 0 bases, V lost 5 bases, and 4 bases had no gene match. CDR3 region: CASSTSGSSTDTQYF. The CDR3 bases are TGTGCCAGCAGCACAAGCGGGAGTAGCACAGATACGCAGTATTTT.

This chain uses TRBV30 with TRBJ2-6, with 8 nucleotides matching TRBD1. The germline CDR1 and CDR2 sequences are GTSNPN and SVGIG (reference sequence). The CDR3 runs to 14 residues. As DNA, the CDR3 is TGTGCACAGGGGGGTTCCTCCGGGGCCAACGTCCTGACTTTC. This encodes CAQGGSSGANVLTF.

The rearrangement uses TRBV25-1 and TRBJ2-7, with no clear D. Germline-derived CDR1 and CDR2 are MGHDK and SYGVNS. Between the trimmed V and J ends, which lost 2 bases and 2 bases, there was a span of 13 bases. The CDR3 runs 15 residues. DNA for the CDR3: TGTGCCAGCAGTGAAACCGCGCGGAAGGCCTACGAGCAGTACTTC. Protein: CASSETARKAYEQYF.

This clone was seen only a few times. The chain combines TRBV18 with TRBJ2-3; 7 bases align to TRBD1. The CDR3 is 14 residues long. The germline gives CDR1 KGHSH, CDR2 LQKENI. V lost 6 bases, J lost 3 bases, and 6 bases stayed unmatched. CDR3 DNA sequence: TGTGCCAGCTCCCTCCAACAGGGGACAGATACGCAGTATTTT. It specifies CASSLQQGTDTQYF. Full variable domain (missing parts from reference TRBV18 and TRBJ2-3): NAGVMQNPRHLVRRRGQEARLRCSPMKGHSHVYWYRQLPEEGLKFMVYLQKENIIDESGMPKERFSAEFPKEGPSILRIQQVVRGDSAAYFCASSLQQGTDTQYFGPGTRLTVL.

This clone was counted a few times. The chain links TRBV29-1 to TRBJ1-1, with TRBD1 as a possible D gene (6 bases). Germline-derived CDR1 and CDR2 are SQVTM and ANQGSEA. The V end was cut by 6 bases, the J end by 4 bases, with 24 bases between. This CDR3 has 16 amino acids. The CDR3 DNA is TGCAGCGTAATAGTTGGACAGTGGGGGCCTATCACTGAAGCTTTCTTT. This codes for CSVIVGQWGPITEAFF.

The chain recombines TRBV5-1 with TRBJ2-1; the D is unclear. Trimming shortened V by 0 bases and J by 6 bases, and 7 bases separated the two germline ends. Germline V CDR1 and CDR2: SGHRS, YFSETQ. The CDR3 extends over 13 amino acids. The CDR3 coding sequence is TGCGCCAGCAGCTTGGGCCTAGGCAATGAGCAGTTCTTC. Its protein is CASSLGLGNEQFF.

The V and J genes are TRBV7-3 and TRBJ2-4; 7 bases align to TRBD2. The CDR3 consists of 14 residues. Germline CDR1 reads SGHTA; CDR2 reads FQGTGA. J was trimmed by 8 bases and V by 5 bases; bases with no gene match: 9. CDR3 region: CASSLGGLGDIQYF. The CDR3 DNA is TGTGCCAGCAGCCTCGGGGGGTTAGGAGACATTCAGTACTTC.

This sequence joins TRBV6-4 and TRBJ1-6; TRBD1 is a possible D gene (6 bases). Germline lookup yields CDR1 MRHNA and CDR2 SNTAGT. This CDR3 has 14 residues. V gave up 6 bases and J gave up 9 bases, with 15 bases separating them. This CDR3 reads CASSEGVEGSPLHF. CDR3 nucleotide sequence: TGTGCCAGCAGCGAGGGGGTTGAAGGTTCACCCCTCCACTTT.

This clone was counted a few times. The chain combines TRBV5-6 with TRBJ1-1; tentatively, D is TRBD1 (6 bases). The germline V gene encodes CDR1 SGHDT and CDR2 YYEEEE. V gave up 3 bases and J gave up 7 bases, with 16 bases separating them. The CDR3 contains 14 residues. CDR3 sequence: CASSSLGANVEAFF. The CDR3 DNA reads as TGTGCCAGCAGCTCACTGGGGGCCAACGTTGAAGCTTTCTTT.

CDR3 residues: CAWSPRGGFTEAFF. The CDR3 nucleotides read TGTGCCTGGAGTCCACGGGGGGGTTTCACTGAAGCTTTCTTT. The chain recombines TRBV30 with TRBJ1-1, with D possibly TRBD1 on 5 matching bases. Deletions cut 2 bases from V and 4 bases from J, with 14 bases between. CDR3 length equals 14 residues. Per the germline V gene, CDR1 is GTSNPN and CDR2 is SVGIG (reference sequence). Full variable domain (rest looked up from reference TRBV30 and TRBJ1-1): SQTIHQWPATLVQPVGSPLSLECTVEGTSNPNLYWYRQAAGRGLQLLFYSVGIGQISSEVPQNLSASRPQDRQFILSSKKLLLSDSGFYLCAWSPRGGFTEAFFGQGTRLTVV.

The chain couples TRBV5-6 to TRBJ2-1, with 9 bases matching TRBD2. J gave up 5 bases and V 5 bases, and 17 bases lay outside the gene matches. CDR3 size: 18 residues. Per germline, CDR1 SGHDT and CDR2 YYEEEE. CDR3 sequence reads: CASSLAGGRVCHHNEQFF. The CDR3, as DNA: TGTGCCAGCAGTCTGGCGGGCGGGAGGGTCTGTCACCACAATGAGCAGTTCTTC.